This TCR beta chain was identified in a study of blood T cell repertoires in COVID-19. The wider study: Italy, Spain and the United States were the sources of the convalescent and acute COVID-19 samples. Nucleic acid was either cDNA or gDNA, and it came from T cells, B-cell-depleted T cells, or PBMCs.

Authors' analysis steps: Reference gene primer amplification yielded estimated nucleated cell counts. Profiled with immunoSEQ multiplex PCR; TCRdb holds only in-frame clones, not every one. From that table come the V and J calls and clone size; the DNA was used to work out D and trimming. The table shows about 140,000 clones, with roughly 83% occurring only once. This CDR3 spans 13 amino acids. Per germline, CDR1 SGHTS and CDR2 YDEGEE. V was cut by 1 base and J by 4 bases, with 6 bases left in between. Before they entered the study, exposed participants had met a COVID-19 case within 2 weeks. Sequenced material: PBMCs or T cells enriched from blood (not recorded which). This TCR came from an older man who had been exposed to COVID-19. The chain carries TRBV5-8 and TRBJ1-3; no firm D call. This CDR3 is CASSLRGGNTIYF. The CDR3 DNA reads as TGTGCCAGCAGCTTGCGAGGGGGAAACACCATATATTTT.